The rows below give T cell receptor beta chains drawn from one sample of a study of blood T cells in healthy people across ages. TCRdb independently ran MiXCR on the 5' RACE reads; one entry per CDR3 protein. Of around 400,000 distinct CDR3 sequences in the sample, 50% to 60% are singletons; the top ten hold about 54%. The source material was blood. The receptors stem from a man aged 55 to 70 in good health. Both conserved end residues are part of each CDR3. A D gene is named only where the DNA matches it firmly. Size tells how often a clone was seen (once, few, many) or the class of an expanded clone, and some rows leave it out.

>TRBV20-1|many|TRBD2|TRBJ2-1
CSASTPGGPGDEQFF
TGCAGTGCATCGACACCGGGAGGGCCAGGGGATGAGCAGTTCTTC
>TRBV6-2/TRBV6-3|NA|NA|TRBJ2-1
CASSYWSYNEQFF
TGTGCCAGCAGTTATTGGTCCTACAATGAGCAGTTCTTC
>TRBV11-2|few|NA|TRBJ1-2
CASSRDGYGYTF
TGTGCCAGCAGCCGGGACGGCTATGGCTACACCTTC
>TRBV7-2|NA|TRBD1|TRBJ2-5
CASSPGQGFETQYF
TGTGCCAGCAGCCCGGGACAGGGATTTGAGACCCAGTACTTC
>TRBV7-6|NA|TRBD2|TRBJ2-1
CASAGGHGAYNEQFF
TGTGCCAGTGCGGGGGGCCATGGGGCCTACAATGAGCAGTTCTTC
>TRBV20-1|NA|NA|TRBJ2-7
CSARVPGPIDGEQYF
TGCAGTGCTAGAGTACCGGGACCCATCGATGGCGAGCAGTACTTC
>TRBV29-1|NA|TRBD1|TRBJ2-7
CSVLQPGTGGEQYF
TGCAGCGTCCTCCAACCCGGGACAGGAGGGGAGCAGTACTTC
>TRBV21-1|NA|NA|TRBJ2-3
CASSKSKREGRTDTQYF
TGTGCCAGCAGCAAATCGAAACGGGAGGGGCGCACAGATACGCAGTATTTT
>TRBV20-1|few|NA|TRBJ2-4
CSARDRRGGAKNIQYF
TGCAGTGCTAGAGATCGGAGGGGGGGGGCCAAAAACATTCAGTACTTC
>TRBV27|NA|TRBD1|TRBJ2-7
CASSSAGTGSYEQYF
TGTGCCAGCAGTTCCGCCGGGACAGGCTCCTACGAGCAGTACTTC
>TRBV6-6|NA|NA|TRBJ2-5
CASSYMQETQYF
TGTGCCAGCAGTTACATGCAAGAGACCCAGTACTTC
>TRBV6-1|NA|NA|TRBJ2-1
CASSVRRGIQETQFF
TGTGCCAGCTCAGTGCGTCGAGGGATCCAAGAGACCCAGTTCTTC
>TRBV12-3/TRBV12-4|NA|TRBD1|TRBJ1-1
CASSLRDRVNTEAFF
TGTGCCAGCAGTCTTAGGGACAGGGTGAACACTGAAGCTTTCTTT
>TRBV20-1|NA|NA|TRBJ1-1
CSAWWGTEAFF
TGCAGTGCTTGGTGGGGGACTGAAGCTTTCTTT
>TRBV28|NA|NA|TRBJ2-3
CASRPPGGGQYF
TGTGCCAGCAGGCCGCCAGGGGGAGGGCAGTATTTT
>TRBV7-9|once|NA|TRBJ2-5
CASSLATPGETQYF
TGTGCCAGCAGCCTAGCAACACCTGGGGAGACCCAGTACTTC
>TRBV30|NA|NA|TRBJ1-1
CAWDPANTGAFF
TGTGCCTGGGACCCTGCGAACACTGGAGCTTTCTTT
>TRBV3-1|NA|NA|TRBJ2-5
CASSQDGASAETQYF
TGTGCCAGCAGCCAAGATGGGGCTAGCGCGGAGACCCAGTACTTC
>TRBV7-2|few|NA|TRBJ2-1
CASSFAPSSYNEQFF
TGTGCCAGCAGCTTTGCACCAAGCTCCTACAATGAGCAGTTCTTC
>TRBV2|few|TRBD1|TRBJ2-1
CASGTAEFF
TGTGCCAGCGGGACAGCCGAGTTCTTC